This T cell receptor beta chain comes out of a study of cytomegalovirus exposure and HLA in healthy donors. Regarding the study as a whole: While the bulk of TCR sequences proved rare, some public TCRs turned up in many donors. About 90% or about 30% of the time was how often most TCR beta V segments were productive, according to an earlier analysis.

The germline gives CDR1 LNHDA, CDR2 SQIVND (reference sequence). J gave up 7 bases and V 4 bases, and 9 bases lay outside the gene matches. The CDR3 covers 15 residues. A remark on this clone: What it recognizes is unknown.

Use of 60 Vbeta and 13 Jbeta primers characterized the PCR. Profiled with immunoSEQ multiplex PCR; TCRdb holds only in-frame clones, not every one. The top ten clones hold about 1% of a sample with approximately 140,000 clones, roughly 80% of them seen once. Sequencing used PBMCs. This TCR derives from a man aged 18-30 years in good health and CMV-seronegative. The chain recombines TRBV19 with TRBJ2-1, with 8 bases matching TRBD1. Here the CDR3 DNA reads TGTGCCAGTAGTAAGCCGGACTACAGGGGGAATGAGCAGTTCTTC. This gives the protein CASSKPDYRGNEQFF.